Listed below are T cell receptor beta chains from one sample, sequenced in a study of blood T cells in healthy people across ages. TCRdb passed the 5' RACE reads through MiXCR, listing each CDR3 protein once. The profile shows hundreds of thousands of distinct CDR3 sequences, around 45% of them singletons. Material for sequencing was blood. Every receptor here comes from an older woman in good health. The CDR3 runs from the conserved cysteine through the conserved F or W. A D gene is named only where the DNA matches it firmly. Rows give clone size only sometimes, using once, few, many, or a class for an expanded clone.

v_gene,j_gene,abundance,d_gene,CDR3aa,CDR3nt
TRBV20-1,TRBJ2-7,few,TRBD1,CSARDTGTAPYEQYF,TGCAGTGCTAGGGATACCGGGACAGCACCCTACGAGCAGTACTTC
TRBV7-3,TRBJ2-5,few,TRBD1,CASSRTGGVETQYF,TGTGCCAGCAGCCGTACAGGGGGAGTAGAGACCCAGTACTTC
TRBV27,TRBJ2-1,NA,TRBD2,CASSRGASGFNNEQFF,TGTGCCAGCAGTCGGGGTGCTAGCGGTTTCAACAATGAGCAGTTCTTC
TRBV28,TRBJ2-7,NA,TRBD1,CASTTGGVYEQYF,TGTGCCAGCACCACAGGGGGAGTATACGAGCAGTACTTC
TRBV20-1,TRBJ1-1,NA,NA,CSSSPPGSTMNTEAFF,TGCAGTTCCTCACCCCCCGGAAGTACTATGAACACTGAAGCTTTCTTT
TRBV6-5,TRBJ2-1,few,TRBD2,CASSYSAGGHNEQFF,TGTGCCAGCAGTTACTCTGCGGGAGGCCACAATGAGCAGTTCTTC
TRBV18,TRBJ1-4,NA,TRBD1,CASSPSGTATEKLFF,TGTGCCAGCTCACCATCAGGGACAGCCACAGAAAAACTGTTTTTT
TRBV7-2,TRBJ2-7,many,NA,CASSPTAPYEQYF,TGCGCCAGCAGCCCTACGGCACCCTACGAGCAGTACTTC
TRBV20-1,TRBJ2-7,few,TRBD2,CSARSGSIDEQYF,TGCAGTGCAAGGAGCGGGAGTATCGACGAGCAGTACTTC
TRBV6-6,TRBJ2-7,NA,TRBD1,CASSRSRTGESYEQYF,TGTGCCAGCAGCCGGTCTAGGACAGGGGAAAGCTACGAGCAGTACTTC
TRBV7-2,TRBJ2-7,few,NA,CASSLFPRGRTPYEQYF,TGTGCCAGCAGCTTATTCCCACGGGGTAGGACTCCCTACGAGCAGTACTTC
TRBV5-5,TRBJ2-3,NA,NA,CASSLAQAGDTQYF,TGTGCCAGCAGCTTGGCCCAAGCGGGAGATACGCAGTATTTT
TRBV12-3/TRBV12-4,TRBJ1-5,NA,TRBD1,CASSAGGGQPQHF,TGTGCCAGCAGTGCAGGGGGCGGTCAGCCCCAGCATTTT
TRBV5-1,TRBJ1-1,once,NA,CASSRGTRTNTEAFF,TGCGCCAGCAGCCGGGGGACAAGGACGAACACTGAAGCTTTCTTT
TRBV20-1,TRBJ2-1,NA,NA,CSAGRGRINEQFF,TGCAGTGCTGGTCGGGGACGAATCAATGAGCAGTTCTTC
TRBV18,TRBJ2-3,NA,NA,CASSPEYQVKDTQYF,TGTGCCAGCTCACCAGAGTATCAAGTAAAAGATACGCAGTATTTT
TRBV27,TRBJ2-7,NA,NA,CASSRPAEYYHEQYF,TGTGCCAGCAGTCGTCCTGCCGAATACTATCACGAGCAGTACTTC
TRBV6-6,TRBJ2-7,few,NA,CASSYGGQAYEQYF,TGTGCCAGCAGTTACGGAGGACAAGCCTACGAGCAGTACTTC
TRBV6-6,TRBJ2-7,NA,TRBD2,CASGPLAGEVYEQYF,TGTGCCAGCGGGCCCCTAGCGGGAGAGGTCTACGAGCAGTACTTC
TRBV20-1,TRBJ2-7,NA,TRBD2,CSAGFSGKLYEQYF,TGCAGTGCTGGTTTTAGCGGGAAACTCTACGAGCAGTACTTC
TRBV21-1,TRBJ2-6,NA,NA,CASTPRGGLGANVLTF,TGTGCCAGCACCCCAAGGGGGGGGCTTGGGGCCAACGTCCTGACTTTC
TRBV28,TRBJ2-1,NA,NA,CASSLYGNTYNEQFF,TGTGCCAGCAGTTTATACGGGAACACCTACAATGAGCAGTTCTTC
TRBV11-2,TRBJ2-7,NA,NA,CASSPSAGGARHSYEQYF,TGTGCCAGCAGCCCTAGCGCCGGGGGAGCGAGACACTCCTACGAGCAGTACTTC
TRBV2,TRBJ2-4,NA,TRBD2,CASMTSGRALEQYF,TGTGCCAGCATGACTAGCGGGAGGGCCTTGGAGCAGTACTTC
TRBV29-1,TRBJ2-7,NA,TRBD2,CSVERLAGAYEQYF,TGCAGCGTTGAAAGACTAGCGGGAGCCTACGAGCAGTACTTC
TRBV9,TRBJ2-7,once,NA,CASSVAPYRGGEQYF,TGTGCCAGCAGCGTAGCCCCATACAGGGGAGGTGAGCAGTACTTC
TRBV7-7,TRBJ2-5,NA,NA,CASSSMAEPGPTPETQYF,TGTGCTAGCAGCTCAATGGCTGAGCCGGGACCTACTCCAGAGACCCAGTACTTC
TRBV28,TRBJ1-2,NA,NA,CASSFEGDRYYGYTF,TGTGCCAGCAGTTTTGAGGGAGACAGATACTATGGCTACACCTTC
TRBV20-1,TRBJ2-5,few,NA,CSALNQETQYF,TGCAGTGCACTAAACCAAGAGACCCAGTACTTC
TRBV6-1,TRBJ1-2,once,TRBD1,CATSIYPGDRGRLSNYGYTF,TGTGCCACCAGTATTTATCCGGGGGACAGGGGGCGCCTATCTAACTATGGCTACACCTTC
TRBV7-2,TRBJ1-2,few,NA,CASSSLRQPFYGYTF,TGTGCCAGCAGCTCCCTTCGGCAGCCCTTCTATGGCTACACCTTC
TRBV12-5,TRBJ2-5,few,NA,CASGLSAFSGTQYF,TGTGCTAGTGGTTTGAGCGCCTTTAGTGGGACCCAGTACTTC
TRBV20-1,TRBJ1-5,NA,NA,CSARGGDSNQPQHF,TGCAGTGCTAGGGGGGGGGATAGCAATCAGCCCCAGCATTTT
TRBV4-2,TRBJ1-1,NA,NA,CASSQAPADGEAFF,TGTGCCAGCAGCCAAGCTCCTGCGGACGGTGAAGCTTTCTTT
TRBV28,TRBJ2-3,NA,NA,CASSPGQGLSSTDTQYF,TGTGCCAGCAGCCCGGGGCAGGGATTATCTAGCACAGATACGCAGTATTTT
TRBV6-1,TRBJ2-1,NA,NA,CASSGAGIPAGEQFF,TGTGCCAGCAGTGGAGCGGGCATCCCGGCAGGTGAGCAGTTCTTC
TRBV7-2,TRBJ2-1,NA,NA,CASNKRGQNYNEQFF,TGTGCCAGCAACAAACGAGGACAGAACTACAATGAGCAGTTCTTC
TRBV25-1,TRBJ1-2,few,NA,CASSTFGRGRSSDGYTF,TGTGCCAGCAGTACCTTTGGGAGGGGGAGATCATCGGATGGCTACACCTTC
TRBV28,TRBJ2-5,NA,TRBD2,CASSLGSGREETQYF,TGTGCCAGCAGTTTGGGTAGCGGGAGAGAAGAGACCCAGTACTTC
TRBV20-1,TRBJ2-1,NA,NA,CSAPVRGATDYNEQFF,TGCAGTGCCCCCGTGAGGGGAGCAACCGACTACAATGAGCAGTTCTTC
TRBV10-3,TRBJ1-2,few,NA,CAISDWAGNDYGYTF,TGTGCCATCAGTGACTGGGCAGGTAACGACTATGGCTACACCTTC
TRBV29-1,TRBJ2-3,few,TRBD1,CSFGTGQRDTQYF,TGCAGCTTTGGGACAGGGCAGAGAGATACGCAGTATTTT
TRBV29-1,TRBJ2-7,many,TRBD1,CSVALSTGTNYEQYF,TGCAGCGTTGCCCTATCGACAGGGACAAACTACGAGCAGTACTTC
TRBV27,TRBJ1-5,few,NA,CASSLSAVSSNQPQHF,TGTGCCAGCAGTTTATCGGCAGTCTCTAGCAATCAGCCCCAGCATTTT
TRBV6-2/TRBV6-3,TRBJ2-7,NA,NA,CASRLRTGRSHEQYF,TGTGCCAGCAGGCTCAGAACAGGGAGATCCCACGAGCAGTACTTC
TRBV5-5,TRBJ1-5,NA,NA,CASSLAVGNQPQHF,TGTGCCAGCAGCTTGGCTGTGGGCAATCAGCCCCAGCATTTT
TRBV6-1,TRBJ1-2,NA,NA,CAHGGYTF,TGTGCCCACGGGGGCTACACCTTC
TRBV7-2,TRBJ1-6,NA,NA,CASSGMGGAVYNSPLHF,TGTGCCAGCAGCGGCATGGGGGGCGCAGTCTATAATTCACCCCTCCACTTT
TRBV12-3/TRBV12-4,TRBJ1-2,NA,NA,CASSLWQTQAYGYTF,TGTGCCAGCAGTTTATGGCAGACCCAAGCCTATGGCTACACCTTC
TRBV7-3,TRBJ2-3,NA,TRBD2,CASSLTYSGRAGDTQYF,TGTGCCAGCAGCTTAACATATAGCGGGAGGGCCGGAGATACGCAGTATTTT
TRBV4-3,TRBJ2-1,NA,TRBD2,CAGSLALAAYNEQFF,TGCGCCGGCAGCCTAGCTCTAGCGGCCTACAATGAGCAGTTCTTC
TRBV20-1,TRBJ2-5,few,TRBD2,CSAGLAGTGETQYF,TGCAGTGCGGGACTAGCGGGAACCGGGGAGACCCAGTACTTC
TRBV24-1,TRBJ2-1,NA,TRBD2,CATRASGRAYFDSYNEQFF,TGTGCCACCAGGGCTAGCGGGAGGGCTTACTTCGACTCCTACAATGAGCAGTTCTTC
TRBV12-3/TRBV12-4,TRBJ2-7,NA,TRBD1,CASSLAGTGSYEQYF,TGTGCCAGCAGTTTGGCCGGGACAGGGAGTTACGAGCAGTACTTC
TRBV6-1,TRBJ2-5,NA,NA,CASSEEGIQYF,TGTGCCAGCAGTGAAGAAGGTATCCAGTACTTC
TRBV7-6,TRBJ1-1,NA,TRBD1,CASSLTRDRDSEAFF,TGTGCCAGCAGCTTAACGCGGGACAGGGATTCTGAAGCTTTCTTT